The 11 T cell receptor beta chains given below trace back to one sample, sequenced in a study of Ad26.COV2.S vaccination and SARS-CoV-2 variants. Sequencing used immunoSEQ multiplex PCR; TCRdb keeps in-frame clones, though not all of them. Altogether hundreds of thousands of clones are present, 87% being singletons, with the ten largest covering around 3.5%. Documented treatment: 19 received Ad26.COV2.S at low or high dose, single or two shots; roughly five received placebo; per-sample allocation not given. Sampling was done on day 63 after the first vaccine or placebo injection. This specimen consisted of peripheral blood, obtained in a trial of Ad26.COV2.S vaccine versus placebo. The receptor source for this set is a person aged 18-60 years who received the Ad26.COV2.S COVID-19 vaccine or a placebo.

The rearrangement links TRBV5-1 to TRBJ1-1; D perhaps matches TRBD1 (6 bases). V dropped 4 bases and J dropped 7 bases, with 14 bases sitting between them. The CDR3 contains 13 residues. The germline V gene encodes CDR1 SGHRS and CDR2 YFSETQ. CDR3 nucleotides: TGCGCCAGCAGCCCCACAGGGTCTAATGAAGCTTTCTTT. As protein: CASSPTGSNEAFF.

This chain uses TRBV19 with TRBJ2-3; 15 bases agree with TRBD2. This CDR3 is built from 17 residues. Trimming removed 6 bases from V and 2 bases from J; junction bases left unmatched: 6. CDR1 is LNHDA and CDR2 is SQIVND in the germline V gene (reference sequence). The CDR3 spells CASRTGTSGGYTDTQYF. The CDR3 nucleotides read TGTGCCAGTAGGACCGGGACTAGCGGGGGGTACACAGATACGCAGTATTTT.

The chain couples TRBV30 to TRBJ2-7; no reliable D call. V lost 7 bases and J lost 1, with 14 bases in between. The CDR3 is 13 residues long. Germline lookup yields CDR1 GTSNPN and CDR2 SVGIG (reference sequence). As DNA, the CDR3 is TGTGCCTTGACGCGTATGGGGTCCTACGAGCAGTACTTC. Translated: CALTRMGSYEQYF. The whole variable domain, remainder taken from reference TRBV30 and TRBJ2-7, is SQTIHQWPATLVQPVGSPLSLECTVEGTSNPNLYWYRQAAGRGLQLLFYSVGIGQISSEVPQNLSASRPQDRQFILSSKKLLLSDSGFYLCALTRMGSYEQYFGPGTRLTVT.

This clone was seen repeatedly, ten times or more. This sequence joins TRBV3-1 (or the pseudogene TRBV3-2) and TRBJ2-6; tentatively, D is TRBD2 (6 bases). This CDR3 spans 19 amino acids. The germline V gene has CDR1 LGHDT and CDR2 YNNKEL (reference sequence). V was trimmed by 0 bases and J by 0 bases, leaving 15 bases between them. The CDR3 DNA follows: TGTGCCAGCAGCCAAGAGTATCGAGCGGGCTTCTCTGGGGCCAACGTCCTGACTTTC. Its translation: CASSQEYRAGFSGANVLTF.

On this clone: Germline and junction disagree at one end, which may indicate a read error. Distinct nucleotide sequences in the sample also encode this CDR3. The chain has TRBV11-2 and TRBJ1-1, with 8 bases lining up with TRBD1. This CDR3 spans 14 amino acids. CDR1 SGHAT and CDR2 FQNNGV come from the germline V gene. The CDR3 here is CASSLGTGFTEAFF. The CDR3 DNA reads as TGTGCTAGCAGCTTGGGGACAGGATTTACTGAAGCTTTCTTT.

This chain uses TRBV11-2 with TRBJ1-1; D is uncertain. This CDR3 has 13 residues. Germline V gene lookup returns CDR1 SGHAT and CDR2 FQNNGV. Trimming took off 5 bases at V and 3 bases at J, with 10 bases between the two ends. In DNA form, the CDR3 reads TGTGCCAGCAGCCTATTAGCATACACTGAAGCTTTCTTT. Translated, it gives CASSLLAYTEAFF.

The chain couples TRBV19 to TRBJ1-4; D unclear. CDR3 size: 15 residues. CDR1 LNHDA and CDR2 SQIVND come from the germline V gene (reference sequence). Deletions cut 5 bases from V and 6 bases from J, with 16 bases between. The CDR3 loop reads CASSLKEYADEKLFF. The CDR3 DNA sequence: TGTGCCAGTAGTCTAAAGGAATACGCGGATGAAAAACTGTTTTTT.

This chain links TRBV14 with TRBJ1-5; no clear D gene. With 1 base removed from V and 0 bases from J, the gap between germline ends came to 10 bases. From germline, CDR1 is SGHDN and CDR2 FVKESK. This CDR3 is built from 16 residues. CDR3 in DNA: TGTGCCAGCAGCCAAGTTCCACCGTATAGCAATCAGCCCCAGCATTTT. Protein sequence: CASSQVPPYSNQPQHF.

The rearrangement joins TRBV27 to TRBJ2-7; D remains ambiguous. Per the germline V gene, CDR1 is MNHEY and CDR2 is SMNVEV (reference sequence). CDR3 size: 13 residues. Trimming took 6 bases from V and 0 from J, leaving 9 bases between them. CDR3 coding DNA: TGTGCCAGCAGCCCCGACGCCTCCTACGAGCAGTACTTC. This sequence encodes CASSPDASYEQYF.

In this sample, this clone turned up a few times. V is TRBV29-1 and J is TRBJ2-7; 8 nucleotides agree with TRBD1. The V gene's germline CDR1 is SQVTM and CDR2 ANQGSEA. The CDR3 runs to 14 residues. Trimming removed 2 bases from V and 2 bases from J; junction bases left unmatched: 5. The chain's CDR3 is CSVESRTGTYEQYF. The CDR3 DNA follows: TGCAGCGTTGAATCCCGGACAGGGACCTACGAGCAGTACTTC.

The chain joins TRBV5-1 to TRBJ2-2; perhaps TRBD1 as D (5 bases). The germline V and J ends were trimmed by 0 bases and 5 bases, with 8 bases remaining between them. CDR3 length: 14 residues. Germline CDR1 and CDR2: SGHRS and YFSETQ. CDR3: CASSLDPGTGELFF. In DNA form, the CDR3 reads TGCGCCAGCAGCTTGGATCCAGGGACCGGGGAGCTGTTTTTT.